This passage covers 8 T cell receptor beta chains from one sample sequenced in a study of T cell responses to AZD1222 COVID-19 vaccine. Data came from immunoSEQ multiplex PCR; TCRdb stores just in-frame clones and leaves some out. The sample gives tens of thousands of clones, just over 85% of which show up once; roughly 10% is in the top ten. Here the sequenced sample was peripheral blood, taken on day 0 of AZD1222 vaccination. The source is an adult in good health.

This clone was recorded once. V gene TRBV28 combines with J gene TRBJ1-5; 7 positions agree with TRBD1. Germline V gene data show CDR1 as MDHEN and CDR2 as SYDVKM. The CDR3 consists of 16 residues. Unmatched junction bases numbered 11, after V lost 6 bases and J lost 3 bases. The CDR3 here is CASSPTGDLLNQPQHF. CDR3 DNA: TGTGCCAGCAGCCCTACAGGGGACCTCCTCAATCAGCCCCAGCATTTT.

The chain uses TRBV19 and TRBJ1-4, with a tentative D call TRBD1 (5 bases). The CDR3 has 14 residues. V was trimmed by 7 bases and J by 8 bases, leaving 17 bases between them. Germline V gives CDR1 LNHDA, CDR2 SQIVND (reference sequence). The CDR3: CASKGQPNAEKLFF. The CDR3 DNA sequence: TGTGCCAGTAAGGGGCAGCCTAATGCGGAAAAACTGTTTTTT.

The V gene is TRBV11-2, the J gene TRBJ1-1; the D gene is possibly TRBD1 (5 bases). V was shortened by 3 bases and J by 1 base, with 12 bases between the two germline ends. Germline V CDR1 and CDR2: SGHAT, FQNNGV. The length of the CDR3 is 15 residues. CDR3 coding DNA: TGTGCCAGCAGCTTGCGGGGCGAAGGGAACACTGAAGCTTTCTTT. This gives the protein CASSLRGEGNTEAFF.

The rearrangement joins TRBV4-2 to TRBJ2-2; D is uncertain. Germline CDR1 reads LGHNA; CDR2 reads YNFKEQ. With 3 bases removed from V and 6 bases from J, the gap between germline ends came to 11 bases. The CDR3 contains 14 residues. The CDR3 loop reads CASSHASTAGELFF. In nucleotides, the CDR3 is TGTGCCAGCAGCCACGCTTCAACGGCCGGGGAGCTGTTTTTT.

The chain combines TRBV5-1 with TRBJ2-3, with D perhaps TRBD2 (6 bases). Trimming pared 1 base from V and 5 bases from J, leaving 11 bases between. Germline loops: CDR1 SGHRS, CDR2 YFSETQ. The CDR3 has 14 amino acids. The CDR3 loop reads CASSLSGVGDTQYF. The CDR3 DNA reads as TGCGCCAGCAGCTTGTCGGGGGTGGGAGATACGCAGTATTTT.

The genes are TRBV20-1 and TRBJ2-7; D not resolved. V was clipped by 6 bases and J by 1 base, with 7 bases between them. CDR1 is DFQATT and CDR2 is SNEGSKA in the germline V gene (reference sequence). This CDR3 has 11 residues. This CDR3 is CSALPSYEQYF. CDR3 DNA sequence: TGCAGTGCGCTCCCTTCCTACGAGCAGTACTTC.

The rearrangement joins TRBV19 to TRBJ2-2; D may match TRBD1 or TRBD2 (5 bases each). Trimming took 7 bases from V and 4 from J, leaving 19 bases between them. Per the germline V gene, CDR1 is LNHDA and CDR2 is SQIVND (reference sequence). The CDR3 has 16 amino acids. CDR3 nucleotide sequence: TGTGCCAGTAAAATGGTGGGGACCTCGGGCACCGGGGAGCTGTTTTTT. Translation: CASKMVGTSGTGELFF. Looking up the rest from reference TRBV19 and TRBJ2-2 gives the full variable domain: DGGITQSPKYLFRKEGQNVTLSCEQNLNHDAMYWYRQDPGQGLRLIYYSQIVNDFQKGDIAEGYSVSREKKESFPLTVTSAQKNPTAFYLCASKMVGTSGTGELFFGEGSRLTVL.

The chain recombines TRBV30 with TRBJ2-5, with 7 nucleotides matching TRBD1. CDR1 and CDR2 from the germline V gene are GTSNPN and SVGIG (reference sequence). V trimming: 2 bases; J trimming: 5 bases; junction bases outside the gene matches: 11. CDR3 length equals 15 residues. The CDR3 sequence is CAWSMGRGQGETQYF. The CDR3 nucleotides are TGTGCCTGGAGTATGGGAAGGGGGCAGGGGGAGACCCAGTACTTC.